This passage covers 22 T cell receptor beta chains from one sample sequenced in a study of blood T cell repertoires in COVID-19. Profiling relied on immunoSEQ multiplex PCR, and the TCRdb table lists in-frame clones only, not all of them. The top ten hold about 10% of the sample, which has approximately 200,000 clones, 65% to 85% seen once. Sequencing was done on a sample of peripheral blood. The receptors originated from an elderly woman with acute or convalescent COVID-19.

This sequence joins TRBV7-8 and TRBJ1-2, with 8 bases that match TRBD1. The CDR3 spans 16 residues. Germline V CDR1 and CDR2: SGHVS, FQNEAQ. V lost 5 bases, J lost 3 bases, and 11 bases stayed unmatched. CDR3 loop: CASSNRQGATDYGYTF. The CDR3 nucleotides read TGTGCCAGCAGCAATCGGCAGGGGGCGACGGACTATGGCTACACCTTC.

The chain combines TRBV6-2 or TRBV6-3 with TRBJ1-2, with 11 positions matching TRBD1. This CDR3 is 15 amino acids long. Germline-derived CDR1 and CDR2 are MNHEY and SVGEGT. After removal of 5 bases from V and 5 bases from J, the junction contained 7 bases not matched to a gene. The CDR3 protein is CASSQMGTGGYGYTF. DNA for the CDR3: TGTGCCAGCAGTCAAATGGGGACAGGGGGATATGGCTACACCTTC.

The V gene is TRBV19, the J gene TRBJ1-1; D is ambiguous. Between the trimmed V and J ends, which lost 1 base and 1 base, there was a span of 7 bases. This CDR3 has 14 residues. Germline-derived CDR1 and CDR2 are LNHDA and SQIVND (reference sequence). The CDR3 spells CASSIGSPNTEAFF. CDR3 nucleotide sequence: TGTGCCAGTAGTATAGGGAGCCCGAACACTGAAGCTTTCTTT.

This chain connects TRBV7-2 to TRBJ1-1; TRBD1 matches 9 bases. Germline V CDR1 and CDR2: SGHTA, FQGNSA. CDR3 length: 16 residues. Trimming took 5 bases from V and 4 from J; bases not matched to a gene: 11. CDR3 bases: TGTGCCAGCAGCCAGGACAGGGGCCACGTGGGCACTGAAGCTTTCTTT. As protein: CASSQDRGHVGTEAFF. Filled out from reference TRBV7-2 and TRBJ1-1, the complete variable domain reads GAGVSQSPSNKVTEKGKDVELRCDPISGHTALYWYRQSLGQGLEFLIYFQGNSAPDKSGLPSDRFSAERTGGSVSTLTIQRTQQEDSAVYLCASSQDRGHVGTEAFFGQGTRLTVV.

This chain links TRBV3-1 (or the pseudogene TRBV3-2) with TRBJ2-7; 8 bases map to TRBD2. The CDR3 has 16 amino acids. The V and J ends lost 4 bases and 0 bases, in that order; junction bases with no gene match: 8. Germline CDR1 and CDR2: LGHDT and YNNKEL (reference sequence). DNA for the CDR3: TGTGCCAGCAGCCCGACCGGGACTAGTATCTCCTACGAGCAGTACTTC. This codes for CASSPTGTSISYEQYF.

The chain links TRBV28 to TRBJ2-5, with D perhaps matching TRBD1 (6 bases). The CDR3 totals 14 residues. The V and J ends lost 2 bases and 4 bases respectively, with 11 bases between them. CDR1 and CDR2 (germline): MDHEN, SYDVKM. The chain's CDR3 is CASSLRGGGETQYF. CDR3 sequence (DNA): TGTGCCAGCAGTTTAAGAGGGGGTGGAGAGACCCAGTACTTC.

This chain joins TRBV3-1 (or the pseudogene TRBV3-2) and TRBJ2-3; the match to TRBD2 covers 9 bases. CDR1 is LGHDT and CDR2 is YNNKEL in the germline V gene (reference sequence). Germline trimming cut 5 bases from V and 6 bases from J; bases unmatched to any gene: 21. The CDR3 runs 19 residues. The CDR3: CASSYSWGSGRGTPDTQYF. The CDR3 DNA follows: TGTGCCAGCAGCTACAGTTGGGGTAGCGGGAGAGGAACCCCTGATACGCAGTATTTT.

This rearrangement joins TRBV12-3 or TRBV12-4 to TRBJ1-1, with 7 bases identical to TRBD1. The CDR3 has 13 amino acids. Trimming cost V 7 bases and J 5 bases; bases outside gene matches: 7. The CDR3 sequence: CASTRDSRTEAFF. The CDR3 nucleotides read TGTGCCAGCACCCGGGACAGTAGAACTGAAGCTTTCTTT.

The rearrangement links TRBV11-2 to TRBJ2-7; no firm D call. The CDR3 totals 13 residues. Trimming left V 3 bases short and J 2 bases short, with 8 bases between. The V gene's germline CDR1 is SGHAT and CDR2 FQNNGV. DNA of the CDR3: TGTGCCAGCAGCTTTGGCGGTACCTACGAGCAGTACTTC. Its protein product is CASSFGGTYEQYF.

This chain uses TRBV30 with TRBJ1-4; 7 bases are shared with TRBD1. V gave up 3 bases and J gave up 3 bases; unmatched junction bases: 4. The CDR3 contains 14 residues. Looked up from germline, CDR1 is GTSNPN and CDR2 is SVGIG (reference sequence). The DNA of the CDR3 is TGTGCCTGGAGACAGGGGACGGCTAATGAAAAACTGTTTTTT. Translating gives CAWRQGTANEKLFF.

The chain links TRBV27 to TRBJ2-2; 12 nucleotides agree with TRBD1. Germline V gene lookup returns CDR1 MNHEY and CDR2 SMNVEV (reference sequence). The V segment lost 5 bases and the J segment 4 bases; nucleotides outside the gene matches: 5. The CDR3 covers 16 residues. The CDR3 DNA is TGTGCCAGCAGTAAGGGACAGGGGGCTTTCACCGGGGAGCTGTTTTTT. It yields the protein CASSKGQGAFTGELFF.

This sequence joins TRBV12-5 and TRBJ1-6, with D tentatively TRBD1 (5 bases). This CDR3 region has 13 residues. V lost 4 bases and J lost 11, with 12 bases in between. The germline gives CDR1 LGHNT, CDR2 FRNRAP. The CDR3 nucleotides read TGTGCTAGTGGTTCGGGGGGGTACGCACCCCTCCACTTT. Its protein is CASGSGGYAPLHF.

The chain carries TRBV5-4 and TRBJ1-3, with 9 positions matching TRBD1. V lost 0 bases, J lost 2 bases, and 0 bases stayed unmatched. The CDR3 is 15 residues long. The germline gives CDR1 SGHNT, CDR2 YYREEE (reference sequence). The CDR3 here is CASSLGQGAGNTIYF. CDR3 nucleotide sequence: TGTGCCAGCAGCTTGGGACAGGGGGCTGGAAACACCATATATTTT.

This chain joins TRBV15 and TRBJ1-2; D remains ambiguous. Trimming removed 0 bases at V and 6 bases at J, with 17 bases between. CDR3 length: 16 residues. CDR1 and CDR2 (germline): LNHNV, YYDKDF (reference sequence). CDR3 sequence: CATSRDLANPANGYTF. The CDR3, as DNA: TGTGCCACCAGCAGAGATTTAGCCAATCCGGCCAATGGCTACACCTTC.

This chain connects TRBV19 to TRBJ1-2; 8 bases fit TRBD1. The CDR3 is 16 amino acids. CDR1 LNHDA and CDR2 SQIVND come from the germline V gene (reference sequence). As DNA, the CDR3 is TGTGACAAAAGTAGGGACAGGAGGGGGGGCATCTATGGCTACACCTTC. Translating gives CDKSRDRRGGIYGYTF.

This sequence joins TRBV6-2 or TRBV6-3 and TRBJ1-6; D may be TRBD1 (5 bases). Germline V gene lookup returns CDR1 MNHEY and CDR2 SVGEGT. The CDR3 runs to 16 residues. Deletions cut 1 base from V and 7 bases from J, with 14 bases between. The CDR3 sequence: CASSYFGRATNSPLHF. The CDR3 nucleotides are TGTGCCAGCAGTTACTTCGGCAGGGCAACGAATTCACCCCTCCACTTT.

This chain joins TRBV5-6 and TRBJ1-4; unclear D gene. CDR1 and CDR2 from the germline V gene are SGHDT and YYEEEE. V was trimmed by 0 bases and J by 3 bases, leaving 9 bases between them. CDR3 length: 15 residues. The CDR3 sequence is CASSLAGRANEKLFF. The CDR3 nucleotides read TGTGCCAGCAGCTTGGCTGGGCGGGCTAATGAAAAACTGTTTTTT. Drawing the rest from reference TRBV5-6 and TRBJ1-4, the complete variable domain is DAGVTQSPTHLIKTRGQQVTLRCSPKSGHDTVSWYQQALGQGPQFIFQYYEEEERQRGNFPDRFSGHQFPNYSSELNVNALLLGDSALYLCASSLAGRANEKLFFGSGTQLSVL.

This clone was recorded once. This rearrangement joins TRBV14 to TRBJ2-1; TRBD2 matches at 7 bases. The CDR3 length is 16 residues. Germline CDR1 is SGHDN and CDR2 is FVKESK. Trimming removed 1 base from V and 4 bases from J; junction bases left unmatched: 7. The CDR3 DNA reads TGTGCCAGCAGCCAAGGAACTAGCGAAAGATACAATGAGCAGTTCTTC. Translated, it gives CASSQGTSERYNEQFF. Full variable domain (remainder filled in from reference TRBV14 and TRBJ2-1): EAGVTQFPSHSVIEKGQTVTLRCDPISGHDNLYWYRRVMGKEIKFLLHFVKESKQDESGMPNNRFLAERTGGTYSTLKVQPAELEDSGVYFCASSQGTSERYNEQFFGPGTRLTVL.

This clone was recorded a few times. The rearrangement joins TRBV5-1 to TRBJ2-7; the match to TRBD1 covers 9 bases. There are 16 residues in the CDR3. Germline loops: CDR1 SGHRS, CDR2 YFSETQ. J lost 4 bases, V lost 4 bases, and 12 bases had no gene match. In DNA form, the CDR3 reads TGCGCCAGCAGCACATTACCGGGACAGGGTAGGTACGAGCAGTACTTC. Protein: CASSTLPGQGRYEQYF.

This sequence joins TRBV30 and TRBJ1-4, with 8 bases identical to TRBD1. The germline V gene encodes CDR1 GTSNPN and CDR2 SVGIG (reference sequence). The CDR3 is made up of 18 amino acids. Trimming at V came to 2 bases and at J to 0 bases, leaving 11 bases not matched to a gene. Here the CDR3 DNA reads TGTGCCTGGAGTTTAGGGACAGGCTTATCTTCAACTAATGAAAAACTGTTTTTT. Protein: CAWSLGTGLSSTNEKLFF.

The rearrangement links TRBV5-5 to TRBJ2-7, with D hard to call. Trimming took off 3 bases at V and 3 bases at J, with 16 bases between the two ends. There are 15 residues in the CDR3. Germline CDR1 and CDR2: SGHKS and YYEKEE (reference sequence). CDR3 sequence reads: CASSSNHGGFYEQYF. CDR3 nucleotide sequence: TGTGCCAGCAGCTCAAATCATGGCGGCTTCTACGAGCAGTACTTC.

This clone was observed a handful of times. The genes are TRBV3-1 (or the pseudogene TRBV3-2) and TRBJ1-1, with a weak D call TRBD1 (6 bases). The V gene's germline CDR1 is LGHDT and CDR2 YNNKEL (reference sequence). CDR3 length: 16 amino acids. The V gene lost 1 base and the J gene lost 0 bases, with 12 bases spanning the gap. As DNA, the CDR3 is TGTGCCAGCAGCCAAGGGCAGGGGCACATGAACACTGAAGCTTTCTTT. This sequence encodes CASSQGQGHMNTEAFF.